This TCR beta chain was identified in a study of vaccination and CD4 T cells after COVID-19. Across the whole study: Cultures serving as controls received a peptide pool (CEFX or HIV-1 Nef) or no peptide. Findings of the study overall: Analysis of convalescent patients found that 304 of 307 vaccine-specific clones were spike mono-reactive. Post-vaccination reactive clonotypes (median around 40) did not differ significantly from post-infection (21). In convalescent patients, a median about 89% of reactive clones appeared only post-vaccination.

Treatment of the sample: roughly 10-day PBMC culture with coronavirus spike peptide pools or control peptides (ViraFEST assay). An unexposed donor provided the CD4+ T cells, which were collected before the COVID-19 pandemic (2011-2018). With respect to this clonotype: Its target is unknown.

Scientists ran DNA taken from cultured CD4+ T cells through the Oncomine TCR Beta short-read assay for sequencing. TCRdb called the PCR reads again in MiXCR, with one record for every CDR3 protein. Among 4,000 to 6,000 distinct CDR3 sequences, over 40% were seen once, and the ten largest hold roughly 43%. V lost 8 bases, J lost 1 base, and 13 bases lay in between. CDR3 length: 14 residues. CDR1 is SGHVS and CDR2 is FQNEAQ in the germline V gene. The specimen was CD4+ T cells from blood, cultured in vitro. This rearrangement joins TRBV7-8 to TRBJ2-3, with D hard to call. The clonotype comes from a human donor in good health. The chain's CDR3 is CASFGWLGTDTQYF. In nucleotides, the CDR3 is TGTGCCAGCTTTGGGTGGTTGGGCACAGATACGCAGTATTTT.